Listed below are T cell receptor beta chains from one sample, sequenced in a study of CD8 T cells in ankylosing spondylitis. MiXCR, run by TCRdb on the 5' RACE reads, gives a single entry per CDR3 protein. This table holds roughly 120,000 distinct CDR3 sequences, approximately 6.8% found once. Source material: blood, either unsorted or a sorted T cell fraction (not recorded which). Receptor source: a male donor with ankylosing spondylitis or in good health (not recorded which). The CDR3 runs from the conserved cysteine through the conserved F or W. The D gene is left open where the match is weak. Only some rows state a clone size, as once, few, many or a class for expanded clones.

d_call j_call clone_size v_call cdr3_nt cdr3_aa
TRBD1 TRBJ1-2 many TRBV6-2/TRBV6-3 TGTGCCAGCACTGGGACAGAGAACTATGGCTACACCTTC CASTGTENYGYTF
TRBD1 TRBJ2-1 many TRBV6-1 TGTGCCAGCAGTGATTCAGGGGGTGAGCAGTTCTTC CASSDSGGEQFF
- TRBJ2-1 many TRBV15 TGTGCCACCAGCGGGGCAGGCAGGGCCCTCTATGAGCAGTTCTTC CATSGAGRALYEQFF
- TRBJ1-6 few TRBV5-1 TGCGCCAGCAGCTTGGGGGACGGTAATTCACCCCTCCACTTT CASSLGDGNSPLHF
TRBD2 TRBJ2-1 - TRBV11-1 TGTGCCAGCAGCCCCAGACTAGCGGGAAAAAGCTCCTACAATGAGCAGTTCTTC CASSPRLAGKSSYNEQFF
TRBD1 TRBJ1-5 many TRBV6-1 TGTGCCAGCACCGGCTCGCAGGGGGTGTTCAACCAGCCCCAGCATTTT CASTGSQGVFNQPQHF
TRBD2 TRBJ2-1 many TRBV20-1 TGCAGTGCTAGAGATCTGGCGGGAGGATACAATGAGCAGTTCTTC CSARDLAGGYNEQFF
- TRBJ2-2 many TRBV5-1 TGCGCCAGCAGCCAAAATCCACAGGGATACACCGGGGAGCTGTTTTTT CASSQNPQGYTGELFF
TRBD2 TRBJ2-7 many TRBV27 TGTGCCAGCAGTTTGGGACTAGCAAGCTACGAGCAGTACTTC CASSLGLASYEQYF
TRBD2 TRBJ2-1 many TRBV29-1 TGCAGCGTCGGACTAGGACTAAATGAGCAGTTCTTC CSVGLGLNEQFF
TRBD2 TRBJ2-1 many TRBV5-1 TGCGCCAGCAGCTCCGGGACTAGCGGGGGCAATGAGCAGTTCTTC CASSSGTSGGNEQFF
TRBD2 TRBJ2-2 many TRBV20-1 TGCAGTGGCGGGGGGAGAAACGGGGAGCTGTTTTTT CSGGGRNGELFF
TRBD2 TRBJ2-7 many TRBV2 TGTGCCAGCAGTTTCCTAGCGGTCGAGCAGTACTTC CASSFLAVEQYF
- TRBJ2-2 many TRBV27 TGTGCCAGCAGCCCTCCCAGGGGGAACACCGGGGAGCTGTTTTTT CASSPPRGNTGELFF
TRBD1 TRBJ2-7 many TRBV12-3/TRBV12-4 TGTGCCAGCCCCTTAGGTCTTGTGGGACAGGGGCTCTACGAGCAGTACTTC CASPLGLVGQGLYEQYF
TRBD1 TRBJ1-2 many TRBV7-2 TGTGCCAGCAGCCCGGACAGGGCCCCTTATGGCTACACCTTC CASSPDRAPYGYTF
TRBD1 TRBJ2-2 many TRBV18 TGTGCCAGCTCACCTACTCGGGACAGGGCCGGGGAGCTGTTTTTT CASSPTRDRAGELFF
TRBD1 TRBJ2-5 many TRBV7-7 TGTGCCAGCAGCTTCCGGACAGGGGAAGAGACCCAGTACTTC CASSFRTGEETQYF
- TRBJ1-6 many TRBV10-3 TGTGCCATCAGTGATGGGGGGGCGAGGTCACCCCTCCACTTT CAISDGGARSPLHF
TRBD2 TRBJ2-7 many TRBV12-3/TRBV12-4 TGTGCCAGCAGTCCTGTCGGGGGAGGGTCCTACGAGCAGTACTTC CASSPVGGGSYEQYF